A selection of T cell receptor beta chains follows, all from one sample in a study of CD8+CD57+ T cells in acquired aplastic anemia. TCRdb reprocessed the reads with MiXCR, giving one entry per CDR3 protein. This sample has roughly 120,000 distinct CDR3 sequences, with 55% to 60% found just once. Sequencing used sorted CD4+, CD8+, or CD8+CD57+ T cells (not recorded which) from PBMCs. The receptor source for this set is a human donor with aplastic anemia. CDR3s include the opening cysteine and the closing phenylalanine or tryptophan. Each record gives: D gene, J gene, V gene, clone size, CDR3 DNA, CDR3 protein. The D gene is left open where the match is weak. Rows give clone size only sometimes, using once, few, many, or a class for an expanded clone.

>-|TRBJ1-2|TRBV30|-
TGTGCCTGGAGTGGTGGCAGGGCCCCAGATGCTAACTATGGCTACACCTTC
CAWSGGRAPDANYGYTF
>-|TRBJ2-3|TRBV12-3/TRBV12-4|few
TGTGCCAGCACAGGCCGCACAGATACGCAGTATTTT
CASTGRTDTQYF
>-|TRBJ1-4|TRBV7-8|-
TGTGCCAGCAGCTTTGGGGCTAATGAAAAACTGTTTTTT
CASSFGANEKLFF
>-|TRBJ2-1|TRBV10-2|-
TGCGCCAGCATGGCGGGGAATGAGCAGTTCTTC
CASMAGNEQFF
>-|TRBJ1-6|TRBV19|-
TGTGCCAGTAACGATGGGGTCGGGCTAGTGAGGGGAGGAAATTCACCCCTCCACTTT
CASNDGVGLVRGGNSPLHF
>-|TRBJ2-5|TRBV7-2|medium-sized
TGTGCCAGCAGCTTAGAAATCCAAGAGACCCAGTACTTC
CASSLEIQETQYF
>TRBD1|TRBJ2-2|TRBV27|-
TGTGCCAGCAGTGGGACAGCGAACACCGGGGAGCTGTTTTTT
CASSGTANTGELFF
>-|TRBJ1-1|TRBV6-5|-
TGTGCCAGCAGTTACACACGGACCTACGGACAGTCGAACACTGAAGCTTTCTTT
CASSYTRTYGQSNTEAFF
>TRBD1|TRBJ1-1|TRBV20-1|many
TGCAGTGCTAGAGAACGGGGACAGGGGGCTTCTGAAGCTTTCTTT
CSARERGQGASEAFF
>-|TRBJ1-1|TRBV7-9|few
TGTGCCAGCAGCTCCGTTATGAACACTGAAGCTTTCTTT
CASSSVMNTEAFF
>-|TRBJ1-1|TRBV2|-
TGTGCCAGCAGTGAACTTCTCCCGGGCAACACTGAAGCTTTCTTT
CASSELLPGNTEAFF
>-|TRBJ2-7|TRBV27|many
TGTGCCAGCAGTTTAACAGTATTCTACGAGCAGTACTTC
CASSLTVFYEQYF
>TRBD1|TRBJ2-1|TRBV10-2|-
TGCGCCAGCGTCGACAGGGTTTCCTACAATGAGCAGTTCTTC
CASVDRVSYNEQFF
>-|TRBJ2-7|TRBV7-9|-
TGTGCCAGCAGCTTGGTTTTAGGGGAGCAGTACTTC
CASSLVLGEQYF
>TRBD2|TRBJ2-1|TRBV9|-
TGTGCCAGCAGCGTAGCTACAGCGGGGGGTTACAATGAGCAGTTCTTC
CASSVATAGGYNEQFF
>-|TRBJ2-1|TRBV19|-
TGTGCCAGTACCGTCGGACCCACCCCGGACAATGAGCAGTTCTTC
CASTVGPTPDNEQFF
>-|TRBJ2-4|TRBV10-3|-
TGTGCCATCAGTGATGAGGAAAACATTCAGTACTTC
CAISDEENIQYF
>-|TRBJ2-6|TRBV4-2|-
TGTGCCAGCAGCCAAGATAGCTCTGGGGCCAACGTCCTGACTTTC
CASSQDSSGANVLTF
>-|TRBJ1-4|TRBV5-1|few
TGCGCTAGCAGCACCACAGGGTCGGGTAATGAAAAACTGTTTTTT
CASSTTGSGNEKLFF
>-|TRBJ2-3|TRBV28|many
TGTGCCAGCAGTCAACGCACAGTACCCACAGATACGCAGTATTTT
CASSQRTVPTDTQYF
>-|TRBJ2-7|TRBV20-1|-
TGCAGTGCCATACAGGGCTACGAGCAGTGCTTC
CSAIQGYEQCF
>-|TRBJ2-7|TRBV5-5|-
TGTGCCAGCAGCTTTAACGGAAACTACGAGCAGTACTTC
CASSFNGNYEQYF
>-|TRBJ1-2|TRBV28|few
TGTGCCAGCAGTTCTCAGCGCGGAGGTCTCACCTTC
CASSSQRGGLTF
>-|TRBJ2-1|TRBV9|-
TGTGCCAGCAGCGTATCCGACAATGAGCAGTTCTTC
CASSVSDNEQFF